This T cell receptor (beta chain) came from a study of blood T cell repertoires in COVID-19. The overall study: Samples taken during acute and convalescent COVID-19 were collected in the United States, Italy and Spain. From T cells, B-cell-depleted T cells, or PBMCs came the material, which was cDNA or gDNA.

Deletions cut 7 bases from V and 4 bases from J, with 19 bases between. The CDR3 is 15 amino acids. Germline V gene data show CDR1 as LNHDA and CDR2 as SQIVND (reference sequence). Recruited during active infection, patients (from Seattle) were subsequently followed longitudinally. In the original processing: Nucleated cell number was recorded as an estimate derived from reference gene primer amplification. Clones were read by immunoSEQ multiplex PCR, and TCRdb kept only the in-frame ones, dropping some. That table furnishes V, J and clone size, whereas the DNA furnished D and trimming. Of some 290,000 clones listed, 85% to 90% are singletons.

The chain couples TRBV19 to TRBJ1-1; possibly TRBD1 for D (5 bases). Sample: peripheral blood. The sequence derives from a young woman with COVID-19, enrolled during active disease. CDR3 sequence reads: CASTIAGYRATEAFF. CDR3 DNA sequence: TGTGCCAGTACCATTGCAGGGTATAGGGCCACTGAAGCTTTCTTT.